The following is a T cell receptor beta chain sequence with its context. Its antigen is not identified. The data were obtained in a study of graft-versus-host responses after intestinal transplantation. Study in general: In this cohort, recipients had multivisceral, liver-intestinal, or isolated intestinal transplants. Anti-thymocyte globulin induction preceded around 3 years of tacrolimus and steroid maintenance in all recipients.

Germline V lookup: CDR1 SQVTM, CDR2 ANQGSEA. The CDR3 spans 13 residues. Trimming took off 5 bases at V and 10 bases at J, with 20 bases between the two ends. Findings of the study overall: There was an association between peak levels of circulating GvH clones and early post-transplant HvG declines. GvH clones surfaced in recipient marrow, some emerging earlier in ileum or blood.

Assay used: immunoSEQ multiplex PCR; TCRdb lists only in-frame clones, some missing. Of around 23,000 clones in the sample, about 95% were seen once. Specimen: PBMCs, collected around 29 days after intestinal transplant. The rearrangement uses TRBV29-1 and TRBJ1-1; D is uncertain. The TCR comes from a human patient who received an intestinal transplant, so some T cells may come from the graft donor. The CDR3 DNA reads as TGCAGCGTTTTACCCCTCGAGTCCTGGACAGCTTTCTTT. It yields the protein CSVLPLESWTAFF.